The 8 T cell receptor beta chains in this list originate from one sample, sequenced in a study of graft-versus-host responses after intestinal transplantation. These receptors are not linked to any known antigen. Generated by immunoSEQ multiplex PCR, the TCRdb table keeps only in-frame clones and is missing some. The sample includes 100,000 to 120,000 clones, roughly 95% of them seen just once. This material consisted of unstimulated CD8+ T cells sorted from spleen or lymph node cells, taken before intestinal transplant. Receptors were obtained from a human donor who received an intestinal transplant.

This chain connects TRBV6-5 to TRBJ2-1, with 8 bases identical to TRBD2. The germline CDR1 and CDR2 sequences are MNHEY and SVGAGI. The CDR3 consists of 15 residues. V lost 2 bases, J lost 2 bases, and 2 bases stayed unmatched. The CDR3 DNA reads as TGTGCCAGCAGTTACAAGACTAGCGCCTACAATGAGCAGTTCTTC. Its protein is CASSYKTSAYNEQFF.

V is TRBV7-3 and J is TRBJ2-3, with a weak D call TRBD2 (6 bases). The CDR3 has 17 residues. Trimming took 3 bases from V and 0 from J, leaving 16 bases between them. Germline V gene sequence: CDR1 SGHTA, CDR2 FQGTGA. Written as DNA, the CDR3 is TGTGCCAGCAGCTTTCCTACGCGGGACCCAAGCACAGATACGCAGTATTTT. This encodes CASSFPTRDPSTDTQYF.

This clone was observed a handful of times. The chain carries TRBV7-9 and TRBJ1-2; 9 nucleotides match TRBD1. Germline CDR1 SEHNR, CDR2 FQNEAQ (reference sequence). J lost 3 bases, V lost 3 bases, and 11 bases had no gene match. CDR3 length equals 17 residues. CDR3 region: CASSFRTGVPGDYGYTF. Here the CDR3 DNA reads TGTGCCAGCAGCTTTAGGACAGGGGTCCCTGGGGACTATGGCTACACCTTC.

This chain connects TRBV2 to TRBJ2-7, with TRBD1 matching 10 bases. Germline CDR1 is SNHLY and CDR2 is FYNNEI. V lost 6 bases and J lost 3; bases outside the gene matches: 5. CDR3 size: 14 residues. DNA of the CDR3: TGTGCCAGCAGAAACCGGGACAGGGGCTACGAGCAGTACTTC. This codes for CASRNRDRGYEQYF.

The genes are TRBV29-1 and TRBJ2-7; a possible D gene is TRBD1 (5 bases). CDR3 length equals 13 residues. V was clipped by 2 bases and J by 2 bases, with 10 bases between them. The germline V gene has CDR1 SQVTM and CDR2 ANQGSEA. The DNA for the CDR3 is TGCAGCGTTGAAAAGAAAGGGGCCTACGAGCAGTACTTC. Amino acids: CSVEKKGAYEQYF.

The chain is built from TRBV6-6 and TRBJ2-1; D is unresolved. CDR3 length: 13 residues. The V gene lost 11 bases and the J gene lost 1 base, with 12 bases spanning the gap. Germline CDR1 reads MNHNY; CDR2 reads SVGAGI (reference sequence). DNA of the CDR3: TGTGCCGAATCGGGTGTATCCTACAATGAGCAGTTCTTC. Protein: CAESGVSYNEQFF.

The J gene is TRBJ2-7, the V gene TRBV6-5; D uncertain. CDR3 length: 14 residues. Trimming took off 0 bases at V and 2 bases at J, with 8 bases between the two ends. Germline CDR1 and CDR2: MNHEY and SVGAGI. The CDR3 reads CASSYSNPTYEQYF. CDR3 sequence (DNA): TGTGCCAGCAGTTACTCAAACCCCACCTACGAGCAGTACTTC.

This clone was found a few times. The rearrangement links TRBV7-9 to TRBJ2-7; 7 bases fit TRBD2. The CDR3 loop spans 14 amino acids. Germline V CDR1 and CDR2: SEHNR, FQNEAQ (reference sequence). The junction had 8 bases not matched to a gene; V was cut back by 5 bases and J by 4 bases. The CDR3 bases are TGTGCCAGCAGCATGTCTAGCGGCGCGTACGAGCAGTACTTC. It is translated as CASSMSSGAYEQYF.